The 31 T cell receptor beta chains below come from one sample, sequenced in a study of multiple sclerosis patients with progressive multifocal leukoencephalopathy. As for time point: 12 to 13 months of natalizumab therapy. TCRdb keeps only in-frame clones here, not all; method: immunoSEQ multiplex PCR. Of 25,000 or so clones in the sample, about 91% were seen once. The sample consisted of PBMCs, taken from a patient treated with natalizumab. The receptors were sampled from a young man with multiple sclerosis.

Remarks on this clone: Other DNA sequences of this sample code for an identical CDR3. The chain employs TRBV2 and TRBJ1-1; no clear D. CDR3 size: 13 residues. V shed 7 bases and J shed 4 bases, with 13 bases lying between them. Germline lookup yields CDR1 SNHLY and CDR2 FYNNEI. CDR3 coding DNA: TGTGCCAGCAACCTCAAAGGGAGCACTGAAGCTTTCTTT. Amino acids: CASNLKGSTEAFF.

The V gene is TRBV6-6, the J gene TRBJ1-2; D unresolved. This CDR3 contains 16 residues. In germline, CDR1 is MNHNY, CDR2 SVGAGI (reference sequence). Trimming left V 8 bases short and J 5 bases short, with 24 bases between. CDR3 coding DNA: TGTGCCAGCGGTTTCCTTGTATCGGGGATCGGGTATGGCTACACCTTC. This gives the protein CASGFLVSGIGYGYTF.

A remark on this clone: Different DNA sequences within this sample yield the same CDR3. The gene calls are TRBV2 and TRBJ2-7; 7 bases map to TRBD2. Trimming removed 4 bases from V and 3 bases from J; junction bases left unmatched: 9. The CDR3 sequence is 15 residues long. Germline CDR1 reads SNHLY; CDR2 reads FYNNEI. The CDR3 region is CASSGRTRGHYEQYF. Written as DNA, the CDR3 is TGTGCCAGCAGTGGGCGGACTAGGGGTCACTACGAGCAGTACTTC.

CDR3 bases: TGTGCCAGCAGCGAGGGTAGCGACAGGGGGGAAAAACTGTTTTTT. Residues: CASSEGSDRGEKLFF. This chain links TRBV9 with TRBJ1-4; TRBD1 agrees at 9 bases. The CDR3 loop spans 15 amino acids. The V segment lost 3 bases and the J segment 8 bases; nucleotides outside the gene matches: 8. The germline V gene encodes CDR1 SGDLS and CDR2 YYNGEE.

The chain couples TRBV5-1 to TRBJ1-4; the D gene is possibly TRBD1 (6 bases). Germline loops: CDR1 SGHRS, CDR2 YFSETQ. The CDR3 consists of 15 residues. V gave up 3 bases and J gave up 7 bases, with 16 bases separating them. CDR3 in DNA: TGCGCCAGCAGCTGGGCCGGCAGGGGTGGTGAAAAACTGTTTTTT. It codes for CASSWAGRGGEKLFF.

The V gene is TRBV27, the J gene TRBJ1-4, with unresolved D. The germline V and J ends were trimmed by 5 bases and 4 bases, with 11 bases remaining between them. Per the germline V gene, CDR1 is MNHEY and CDR2 is SMNVEV (reference sequence). The CDR3 is made up of 14 amino acids. The CDR3, as DNA: TGTGCCAGCAGTGGAACAGCTTTTAATGAAAAACTGTTTTTT. It codes for CASSGTAFNEKLFF.

The chain couples TRBV13 to TRBJ2-3, with 8 bases that match TRBD1. With 5 bases clipped from V and 0 bases from J, the junction kept 4 bases outside the gene matches. CDR3 length: 15 residues. CDR1 is PRHDT and CDR2 is FYEKMQ in the germline V gene (reference sequence). The CDR3: CASSLRQGSTDTQYF. CDR3 DNA sequence: TGTGCCAGCAGCCTGCGACAGGGGAGCACAGATACGCAGTATTTT.

The gene calls are TRBV6-6 and TRBJ1-5; D is possibly TRBD1 (5 bases). Germline values: CDR1 MNHNY, CDR2 SVGAGI (reference sequence). Trimming removed 6 bases at V and 3 bases at J, with 9 bases between. The CDR3 runs 13 residues. The CDR3 sequence is CASRGDFNQPQHF. CDR3 nucleotides: TGTGCCAGCAGGGGGGACTTCAATCAGCCCCAGCATTTT.

The rearrangement joins TRBV6-4 to TRBJ2-1; TRBD2 agrees at 10 bases. Germline-derived CDR1 and CDR2 are MRHNA and SNTAGT. CDR3 length: 15 amino acids. After removal of 3 bases from V and 8 bases from J, the junction contained 7 bases not matched to a gene. This CDR3 reads CASSESGRAGYEQFF. CDR3 nucleotide sequence: TGTGCCAGCAGTGAGAGCGGGAGGGCGGGATATGAGCAGTTCTTC.

The chain is built from TRBV7-2 and TRBJ1-3; D call uncertain. From germline, CDR1 is SGHTA and CDR2 FQGNSA. CDR3 length equals 14 residues. V was pared by 9 bases and J by 3 bases, with 15 bases between. CDR3 protein: CASSLGMVGNTIYF. CDR3 in DNA: TGTGCCAGTAGTCTCGGGATGGTTGGAAACACCATATATTTT.

The V and J genes are TRBV19 and TRBJ2-4; D not resolved. The CDR3 length is 9 residues. CDR1 and CDR2 from the germline V gene are LNHDA and SQIVND (reference sequence). The V and J ends lost 7 bases and 9 bases respectively, with 4 bases between them. The DNA of the CDR3 is TGTGCCAGTAAAGGCATTCAGTACTTC. Its translation: CASKGIQYF.

This chain connects TRBV4-2 to TRBJ2-3; 12 bases fit TRBD1. The CDR3 length is 15 residues. CDR1 LGHNA and CDR2 YNFKEQ come from the germline V gene. V lost 4 bases to trimming and J lost 9 bases; unmatched junction nucleotides: 8. CDR3 amino acids: CASSLGTGGGLTQYF. DNA of the CDR3: TGTGCCAGCAGCCTCGGGACAGGGGGCGGATTGACGCAGTATTTT.

The chain combines TRBV12-2 with TRBJ1-5; no check of the table's D call, TRBD1, against the DNA was made. TRBV12-2 is deemed a pseudogene. The CDR3 consists of 17 residues. The CDR3 loop is CASRLVKGVECNQPQHF. CDR3 nucleotides: TGTGCAAGTCGCTTAGTTAAGGGGGTTGAGTGCAATCAGCCCCAGCATTTT.

The rearrangement links TRBV5-4 to TRBJ2-5, with 9 bases fitting TRBD1. The better agreement between TRBJ2-7 and the DNA end casts doubt on the J call. Looked up from germline, CDR1 is SGHNT and CDR2 is YYREEE (reference sequence). The CDR3 length is 13 residues. CDR3 in amino acids: CASSSGQGTEQYF. As DNA, the CDR3 is TGTGCCAGCAGCTCCGGACAGGGGACCGAGCAGTACTTC.

The chain joins TRBV5-1 to TRBJ2-7, with D perhaps matching TRBD1 or TRBD2 (5 bases each). The CDR3 has 15 residues. The V gene's germline CDR1 is SGHRS and CDR2 YFSETQ. With 3 bases removed from V and 4 bases from J, the gap between germline ends came to 17 bases. The chain's CDR3 is CASSWAGGRAYEQYF. The CDR3 DNA reads TGCGCCAGCAGCTGGGCTGGGGGTCGAGCTTACGAGCAGTACTTC.

The chain carries TRBV6-5 and TRBJ1-1, with 7 bases that match TRBD1. This CDR3 has 13 amino acids. Germline CDR1 MNHEY, CDR2 SVGAGI. V lost 6 bases, J lost 8 bases, and 9 bases stayed unmatched. CDR3 in amino acids: CASRGQPGQEAFF. CDR3 bases: TGTGCCAGCAGGGGACAGCCGGGACAGGAAGCTTTCTTT.

This clone was picked up one time. This chain uses TRBV5-1 with TRBJ2-6; 9 bases agree with TRBD1. This CDR3 has 18 residues. Germline lookup yields CDR1 SGHRS and CDR2 YFSETQ. J gave up 0 bases and V 4 bases, and 8 bases lay outside the gene matches. The CDR3 DNA reads as TGCGCCAGCAGCCCTGACAGGGGGTGGTCCTCTGGGGCCAACGTCCTGACTTTC. Encoded protein: CASSPDRGWSSGANVLTF.

The rearrangement links TRBV7-8 to TRBJ1-4; 7 bases are a match to TRBD1. Trimming at V came to 5 bases and at J to 6 bases, leaving 9 bases not matched to a gene. Germline V lookup: CDR1 SGHVS, CDR2 FQNEAQ. The CDR3 contains 15 residues. The CDR3 sequence: CASSGRQGRDEKLFF. The CDR3, as DNA: TGTGCCAGCAGCGGGAGACAGGGACGGGATGAAAAACTGTTTTTT.

The J gene is TRBJ1-2, the V gene TRBV10-3; TRBD1 matches at 9 bases. The CDR3 contains 12 residues. V lost 7 bases to trimming and J lost 6 bases; unmatched junction nucleotides: 3. The germline V gene encodes CDR1 ENHRY and CDR2 SYGVKD. DNA for the CDR3: TGTGCCATCACGGGGACAGGGAATGGCTACACCTTC. Translated: CAITGTGNGYTF.

The rearrangement links TRBV27 to TRBJ2-7; no clear D. The V and J ends lost 6 bases and 1 base respectively, with 7 bases between them. In germline, CDR1 is MNHEY, CDR2 SMNVEV (reference sequence). The CDR3 sequence is 12 residues long. The CDR3 region has the DNA TGTGCCAGCAGCTCTGTTTCCTACGAGCAGTACTTC. Its protein is CASSSVSYEQYF.

The rearrangement joins TRBV6-4 to TRBJ2-2; D may match TRBD1 or TRBD2 (5 bases each). The germline V and J ends were trimmed by 10 bases and 0 bases, with 9 bases remaining between them. The germline V gene encodes CDR1 MRHNA and CDR2 SNTAGT. The CDR3 extends over 13 amino acids. CDR3 DNA sequence: TGTGCCAACGGGACCACGAACACCGGGGAGCTGTTTTTT. Its translation: CANGTTNTGELFF.

Details on this clone: One end of the junction does not line up with germline, which may come from a read error. The chain has TRBV7-9 and TRBJ2-7; 7 bases fit TRBD2. There are 12 residues in the CDR3. Looked up from germline, CDR1 is SEHNR and CDR2 is FQNEAQ (reference sequence). CDR3 DNA sequence: TGTGCCAGCAGCCTAGCGGTTCACGAGCAGTACTTC. Its protein is CASSLAVHEQYF.

Of note for this clone: The same CDR3 is also encoded by other DNA sequences in this sample. This chain joins TRBV10-1 and TRBJ1-1; TRBD1 is a possible D gene (5 bases). Germline loops: CDR1 WNHNN, CDR2 SYGVQD (reference sequence). This CDR3 has 15 residues. Trimming stripped 6 bases from V and 9 bases from J, with 23 bases between. The CDR3 region is CASSSNRDGLGKAFF. The CDR3 region has the DNA TGCGCCAGCAGCAGCAACCGGGACGGGCTAGGGAAAGCTTTCTTT.

V is TRBV19 and J is TRBJ1-5, with D perhaps TRBD1 (6 bases). Germline CDR1 and CDR2: LNHDA and SQIVND (reference sequence). This CDR3 has 16 residues. Trimming shortened V by 6 bases and J by 6 bases, and 21 bases separated the two germline ends. The CDR3 spells CASSSRGGAGGQPQHF. The CDR3 nucleotides read TGTGCCAGTAGCTCTCGGGGGGGGGCCGGAGGTCAGCCCCAGCATTTT. Full variable domain (remainder filled in from reference TRBV19 and TRBJ1-5): DGGITQSPKYLFRKEGQNVTLSCEQNLNHDAMYWYRQDPGQGLRLIYYSQIVNDFQKGDIAEGYSVSREKKESFPLTVTSAQKNPTAFYLCASSSRGGAGGQPQHFGDGTRLSIL.

This chain uses TRBV4-3 with TRBJ2-1; a possible D gene is TRBD2 (6 bases). Germline lookup yields CDR1 LGHNA and CDR2 YSLEER. With 0 bases removed from V and 9 bases from J, the gap between germline ends came to 18 bases. This CDR3 is built from 16 residues. CDR3 residues: CASSQDTSLGWGEQFF. Here the CDR3 DNA reads TGCGCCAGCAGCCAAGATACTAGCCTGGGTTGGGGTGAGCAGTTCTTC.

The chain couples TRBV27 to TRBJ1-6; 7 positions match TRBD1. Germline assignment: CDR1 MNHEY and CDR2 SMNVEV (reference sequence). The CDR3 covers 14 residues. V lost 2 bases to trimming and J lost 8 bases; unmatched junction nucleotides: 3. CDR3: CASSLEGADSPLHF. DNA for the CDR3: TGTGCCAGCAGTTTAGAGGGGGCTGATTCACCCCTCCACTTT.

The genes are TRBV30 and TRBJ1-3; D remains unclear. The CDR3 has 15 amino acids. Trimming cost V 0 bases and J 0 bases, with 9 bases left between them. CDR1 and CDR2 (germline): GTSNPN, SVGIG (reference sequence). The CDR3 is CAWSVTLNSGNTIYF. The DNA of the CDR3 is TGTGCCTGGAGTGTCACTTTAAACTCTGGAAACACCATATATTTT. The whole variable domain, filled in from reference TRBV30 and TRBJ1-3, reads SQTIHQWPATLVQPVGSPLSLECTVEGTSNPNLYWYRQAAGRGLQLLFYSVGIGQISSEVPQNLSASRPQDRQFILSSKKLLLSDSGFYLCAWSVTLNSGNTIYFGEGSWLTVV.

The chain joins TRBV9 to TRBJ2-2; D might be TRBD2 (5 bases). There are 17 residues in the CDR3. V lost 0 bases and J 4 bases, leaving 16 bases between the germline ends. Germline V gives CDR1 SGDLS, CDR2 YYNGEE. The CDR3 nucleotides read TGTGCCAGCAGCGTAGCCACCGGGCTCCGGGGCACCGGGGAGCTGTTTTTT. It yields the protein CASSVATGLRGTGELFF.

The V gene is TRBV7-2, the J gene TRBJ2-3, with D hard to call. The CDR3 has 14 residues. V dropped 1 base and J dropped 5 bases, with 10 bases sitting between them. Per germline, CDR1 SGHTA and CDR2 FQGNSA. In DNA, the CDR3 is TGTGCCAGCAGCTTAGGCGGCAGGTTAGATACGCAGTATTTT. Amino acids: CASSLGGRLDTQYF.

The chain has TRBV7-2 and TRBJ2-5, with 7 bases lining up with TRBD1. CDR1 and CDR2 (germline): SGHTA, FQGNSA. The length of the CDR3 is 13 residues. With V trimmed by 5 bases and J by 4 bases, 4 bases remained unmatched. The CDR3 sequence: CASSRRQGETQYF. Here the CDR3 DNA reads TGTGCCAGCAGCCGCAGACAGGGAGAGACCCAGTACTTC.

For the CDR3, the DNA is TGTGCCAGCAGGCCCCTAGCGGGAGGGAGCAATGAGCAGTTCTTC. Residues: CASRPLAGGSNEQFF. The chain has TRBV27 and TRBJ2-1, with 12 bases that match TRBD2. With 6 bases clipped from V and 6 bases from J, the junction kept 6 bases outside the gene matches. This CDR3 is built from 15 residues. Germline-derived CDR1 and CDR2 are MNHEY and SMNVEV (reference sequence).